This T cell receptor beta chain was captured in a study of T cells in Graves' hyperthyroidism and ophthalmopathy. Germline V gene lookup returns CDR1 LNHNV and CDR2 YYDKDF (reference sequence). The length of the CDR3 is 13 residues. Trimming pared 5 bases from V and 5 bases from J, leaving 13 bases between. RNA transcripts were the template for amplifying TCR beta CDR3 regions. The HTBI primer set was used in a first-round RT-PCR of the TCR CDR3. TCRdb processed the multiplex PCR reads anew with MiXCR; each CDR3 protein has one entry. Among roughly 740,000 distinct CDR3 sequences listed, 16% were seen once.

Specimen: blood. This receptor was identified in a man younger than 35 with Graves' hyperthyroidism. This rearrangement joins TRBV15 to TRBJ2-7; D is ambiguous. DNA of the CDR3: TGTGCCACCAGCCCATGGGCGGAACACGAGCAGTACTTC. The encoded protein is CATSPWAEHEQYF. The full variable domain, completed using reference TRBV15 and TRBJ2-7, is DAMVIQNPRYQVTQFGKPVTLSCSQTLNHNVMYWYQQKSSQAPKLLFHYYDKDFNNEADTPDNFQSRRPNTSFCFLDIRSPGLGDTAMYLCATSPWAEHEQYFGPGTRLTVT.